Listed below are T cell receptor beta chains from one sample, sequenced in a study of blood T cell repertoires in COVID-19. This table comes from immunoSEQ multiplex PCR, and its TCRdb copy is limited to in-frame clones, with some not included. This table holds about 96,000 clones, roughly 90% found once. The sequencing sample was made of peripheral blood. The receptors shown here come from a human donor with COVID-19, enrolled during active disease. The donor label of this sample is uncertain. Each CDR3 is given without its conserved first and last residue.

j_gene	v_gene	CDR3aa
TRBJ1-5	TRBV19	ASGGVGARSSNQPQH
TRBJ2-7	TRBV7-6	ASSAGTGAGEQY
TRBJ2-7	TRBV3-1/TRBV3-2	ASSQNLAEDYEQY
TRBJ1-1	TRBV3-1/TRBV3-2	ASSPEGDTEAF
TRBJ1-5	TRBV19	ASSPGFNQPQH
TRBJ1-6	TRBV11-3	ASSLGTGHTTIH
TRBJ2-1	TRBV5-1	ASSPKRGGVYNEQF
TRBJ1-1	TRBV10-3	ATSMDRLKAF
TRBJ2-7	TRBV19	ASSPMISGNSYEQY
TRBJ2-1	TRBV6-1	ASSDVAVSQF
TRBJ1-5	TRBV2	ASRTGPNQPQH
TRBJ2-2	TRBV3-1/TRBV3-2	ASTRDRANTGELF
TRBJ2-3	TRBV5-1	ASSLGQEDTQY
TRBJ1-1	TRBV5-5	ASSSPDRASAEAF
TRBJ2-5	TRBV6-5	ASSPQDRGKTQY
TRBJ1-1	TRBV6-1	ASSEQGVNTEAF
TRBJ1-2	TRBV5-1	ASSLLGQGFGYT
TRBJ2-2	TRBV6-5	ASQRRDTGELF
TRBJ1-5	TRBV12-3/TRBV12-4	ASSLGALGPQH
TRBJ1-3	TRBV25-1	ASSESVSGGHSWNTIY
TRBJ2-3	TRBV5-4	ASSPDRPHTDTQY
TRBJ1-5	TRBV5-8	ASSLGTALNQPQH
TRBJ2-6	TRBV7-3	ASSPTPIRQRSSGANVLT
TRBJ2-5	TRBV5-4	ASSPGQRETQY